The table lists the clone carrying this T cell receptor beta chain with many counts. The germline gives CDR1 PRHDT, CDR2 FYEKMQ (reference sequence). The V and J ends lost 1 base and 5 bases respectively, with 2 bases between them. The CDR3 spans 11 residues. The data originate from a study of early T cells in non-severe SARS-CoV-2 infection. TCRdb passed the 5' RACE reads through MiXCR, listing each CDR3 protein once. The table records tens of thousands of distinct CDR3 sequences, under 7.5% of them present only once. Input material: whole blood. This sequence joins TRBV13 and TRBJ2-5; D ambiguous. The clonotype originates from an adult who was a healthcare worker with PCR-confirmed SARS-CoV-2 infection or an uninfected control (not recorded which). CDR3 residues: CASSLDETQYF. CDR3 sequence (DNA): TGTGCCAGCAGCTTAGATGAGACCCAGTACTTC.